Reported below is one T cell receptor beta chain. This sample was taken from a study of blood T cell repertoires in COVID-19. Study-wide background: There were acute and convalescent COVID-19 samples, and they came from the United States, Italy and Spain.

Germline loops: CDR1 MDHEN, CDR2 SYDVKM. The CDR3 runs to 15 residues. Deletions cut 5 bases from V and 5 bases from J, with 18 bases between. Seattle participants joined during active infection and were tracked over time. The method was immunoSEQ multiplex PCR; TCRdb's version includes in-frame clones alone and lacks a portion of them. Of 150,000 to 160,000 clones listed, roughly four fifths are singletons. The gene calls are TRBV28 and TRBJ1-2; a weak D match, TRBD1 (5 bases). This sequence was found in a woman aged 55-70 years with COVID-19, enrolled during active disease. The sequenced sample was peripheral blood. The CDR3 loop reads CASSLPTATAYGYTF. The DNA for the CDR3 is TGTGCCAGCAGTCTCCCGACAGCTACAGCATATGGCTACACCTTC.